The 27 T cell receptor beta chains below come from one sample, sequenced in a study of T cells in Graves' hyperthyroidism and ophthalmopathy. The source material, RNA transcripts, was used to amplify TCR beta CDR3 regions. The HTBI primer set served for first-round RT-PCR of the TCR CDR3. Using its own MiXCR run on the multiplex PCR reads, TCRdb lists one record per CDR3 protein. The sample has hundreds of thousands of distinct CDR3 sequences, 30% to 40% seen once; the top ten hold more than 25%. Sequences were obtained from blood. These receptors all come from a woman between 35 and 50 years old with Graves' hyperthyroidism.

In this sample, this clonotype turned up a few times. The V and J genes are TRBV6-5 and TRBJ2-7; possibly TRBD2 for D (5 bases). V was pared by 5 bases and J by 3 bases, with 17 bases between. Per germline, CDR1 MNHEY and CDR2 SVGAGI. CDR3 length: 15 amino acids. This chain's CDR3 is CASSQDPSGFYEQYF. CDR3 DNA: TGTGCCAGCAGTCAAGACCCCAGCGGCTTCTACGAGCAGTACTTC.

On this clonotype: The junction departs from germline at one end; a sequencing error may be responsible. The V and J genes are TRBV7-2 and TRBJ1-2; D is undetermined. In germline, CDR1 is SGHTA, CDR2 FQGNSA. CDR3 length: 16 amino acids. The DNA for the CDR3 is TGCGCCAGCAGGAAGGTTGGTAAGGGAATTAGCTATGGCTACACCTTC. It yields the protein CASRKVGKGISYGYTF.

A single count supports this clonotype. One junction end disagrees with the germline gene, perhaps due to a read error. The rearrangement uses TRBV3-1 and TRBJ2-5; TRBD2 aligns across 9 bases. CDR1 LGHDT and CDR2 YNNKEL come from the germline V gene (reference sequence). This CDR3 is 15 amino acids long. The CDR3 region has the DNA TGTGCCACCAGCCAAGCGCTAGCGGGATGGGAGACCCAGTACTTC. It encodes CATSQALAGWETQYF.

The V and J genes are TRBV3-1 and TRBJ1-2; no reliable D call. CDR3 length equals 13 residues. Trimming took 10 bases from V and 4 from J, leaving 16 bases between them. Germline CDR1 and CDR2: LGHDT and YNNKEL (reference sequence). The CDR3 coding sequence is TGTGCCACCTCCTCAAGGACCGCCTATGGCTACACCTTC. It translates to CATSSRTAYGYTF.

The genes are TRBV6-6 and TRBJ2-5, with 7 bases identical to TRBD1. Germline loops: CDR1 MNHNY, CDR2 SVGAGI (reference sequence). The CDR3 has 15 amino acids. V shed 2 bases, J shed 4 bases, and the junction held 7 bases outside the gene matches. CDR3 coding DNA: TGTGCCAGCAGTTACAACAGGGGTTTACTAGAGACCCAGTACTTC. Translating it yields CASSYNRGLLETQYF.

CDR3 region: CAGQDNGDAAYEQYF. The CDR3 DNA follows: TGTGCCGGCCAAGATAATGGGGACGCAGCCTACGAGCAGTACTTC. The chain employs TRBV5-3 and TRBJ2-7; D possibly matches TRBD1 or TRBD2 (5 bases each). TRBV5-3 is an ORF; its function is uncertain. V was clipped by 10 bases and J by 2 bases, with 22 bases between them. The length of the CDR3 is 15 residues.

The sample holds a few counts of this clonotype. The J gene is TRBJ1-2, the V gene TRBV20-1, with D tentatively TRBD1 (5 bases). The CDR3 is made up of 12 amino acids. Germline values: CDR1 DFQATT, CDR2 SNEGSKA (reference sequence). Deletions cut 5 bases from V and 9 bases from J, with 16 bases between. The DNA of the CDR3 is TGCAGTGCTTGGGACTTAGGATCTCGCTACACCTTC. Translating gives CSAWDLGSRYTF.

The table lists this clonotype with many counts. This rearrangement joins TRBV5-6 to TRBJ1-2; D remains unclear. V lost 2 bases and J 4 bases, leaving 9 bases between the germline ends. Germline values: CDR1 SGHDT, CDR2 YYEEEE. The CDR3 covers 13 residues. CDR3 sequence: CASSFSTSYGYTF. The DNA of the CDR3 is TGTGCCAGCAGCTTCTCCACATCCTATGGCTACACCTTC. The full variable domain, with the rest looked up from reference TRBV5-6 and TRBJ1-2, is DAGVTQSPTHLIKTRGQQVTLRCSPKSGHDTVSWYQQALGQGPQFIFQYYEEEERQRGNFPDRFSGHQFPNYSSELNVNALLLGDSALYLCASSFSTSYGYTFGSGTRLTVV.

This clonotype has just a few counts. The chain has TRBV7-9 and TRBJ2-7; D perhaps matches TRBD2 (5 bases). Germline CDR1 SEHNR, CDR2 FQNEAQ (reference sequence). This CDR3 region has 14 residues. Trimming cost V 5 bases and J 6 bases, with 17 bases left between them. CDR3 coding DNA: TGTGCCAGCAGCCATCCGGGGAGTCAGAGCGAGCAGTACTTC. The encoded protein is CASSHPGSQSEQYF.

The chain recombines TRBV6-1 with TRBJ2-7; D is ambiguous. Germline assignment: CDR1 MNHNS and CDR2 SASEGT. This CDR3 spans 12 amino acids. Trimming shortened V by 5 bases and J by 5 bases, and 10 bases separated the two germline ends. This CDR3 is CASSSTPNEQYF. Here the CDR3 DNA reads TGTGCCAGCAGTTCCACTCCTAACGAGCAGTACTTC.

This clonotype came up many times. The chain uses TRBV7-9 and TRBJ1-1; tentatively, D is TRBD1 (6 bases). V lost 2 bases to trimming and J lost 1 base, with 11 bases between them. This CDR3 is built from 15 residues. Per germline, CDR1 SEHNR and CDR2 FQNEAQ (reference sequence). For the CDR3, the DNA is TGTGCCAGCAGCTTAATCGGGGGCGGGAACACTGAAGCTTTCTTT. Protein product: CASSLIGGGNTEAFF.

The V call is TRBV7-3, the J call TRBJ2-5, with TRBD1 matching 8 bases. The CDR3 length is 15 residues. V lost 5 bases, J lost 5 bases, and 10 bases stayed unmatched. Germline lookup yields CDR1 SGHTA and CDR2 FQGTGA. CDR3 amino acids: CASSPNGQGRETQYF. CDR3 nucleotide sequence: TGTGCCAGCAGCCCGAATGGACAGGGCCGGGAGACCCAGTACTTC.

Here the CDR3 reads CSQDDRDNQPQHF. The CDR3 DNA reads as TGCAGCCAAGATGACAGGGACAATCAGCCCCAGCATTTT. V gene TRBV29-1 combines with J gene TRBJ1-5, with TRBD1 matching over 7 bases. The CDR3 runs to 13 residues. J was trimmed by 3 bases and V by 8 bases; bases with no gene match: 7. The germline gives CDR1 SQVTM, CDR2 ANQGSEA.

The sample holds many counts of this clonotype. The rearrangement uses TRBV11-3 and TRBJ2-6; D may be TRBD1 or TRBD2 (5 bases each). This CDR3 region has 15 residues. Germline V gives CDR1 SGHNT, CDR2 YENEEA. The V and J ends lost 5 bases and 1 base respectively, with 9 bases between them. The CDR3 bases are TGTGCCAGCAGCCCAGAGGGGTCTGGGGCCAACGTCCTGACTTTC. Its protein is CASSPEGSGANVLTF.

This clonotype was seen just once. Being one base from a much bigger clone, this may be a read error. The chain recombines TRBV20-1 with TRBJ2-5, with TRBD2 matching 7 bases. This CDR3 has 15 amino acids. The germline V gene has CDR1 DFQATT and CDR2 SNEGSKA (reference sequence). After removal of 5 bases from V and 6 bases from J, the junction contained 15 bases not matched to a gene. This CDR3 reads CSARAGRGLSQTQYF. DNA for the CDR3: TGCAGTGCTCGAGCTGGCCGGGGACTATCCCAGACCCAGTACTTC.

The CDR3 coding sequence is TGTGCCAGTAGTTGGGCAGGGGTTAATCAGCCCCAGCATTTT. Protein product: CASSWAGVNQPQHF. The chain couples TRBV19 to TRBJ1-5; maybe TRBD1 (6 bases). Trimming cost V 5 bases and J 4 bases, with 12 bases left between them. Germline CDR1 LNHDA, CDR2 SQIVND (reference sequence). This CDR3 has 14 amino acids. The full variable domain, rest sourced from reference TRBV19 and TRBJ1-5, is DGGITQSPKYLFRKEGQNVTLSCEQNLNHDAMYWYRQDPGQGLRLIYYSQIVNDFQKGDIAEGYSVSREKKESFPLTVTSAQKNPTAFYLCASSWAGVNQPQHFGDGTRLSIL.

The rearrangement links TRBV25-1 to TRBJ1-1; TRBD1 is a possible D gene (6 bases). There are 14 residues in the CDR3. Trimming cost V 7 bases and J 0 bases, with 12 bases left between them. The germline V gene has CDR1 MGHDK and CDR2 SYGVNS. The CDR3 sequence: CASMGGGLNTEAFF. CDR3 in DNA: TGTGCCAGCATGGGGGGGGGCCTGAACACTGAAGCTTTCTTT.

This clonotype was counted many times. The DNA for the CDR3 is TGTGCCAGCAGCCTTTCTCCGGGACGAGGCTATGGCTACACCTTC. Translating it yields CASSLSPGRGYGYTF. This chain joins TRBV6-1 and TRBJ1-2; D might be TRBD1 (5 bases). The V gene's germline CDR1 is MNHNS and CDR2 SASEGT. V dropped 6 bases and J dropped 4 bases, with 18 bases sitting between them. CDR3 length: 15 amino acids.

The table lists this clonotype with many counts. The rearrangement joins TRBV12-3 or TRBV12-4 to TRBJ2-5, with 9 bases fitting TRBD2. The CDR3 covers 15 residues. V dropped 5 bases and J dropped 5; count of bases not matched to a gene: 9. In DNA, the CDR3 is TGTGCCAGCAGTACCTCGGCGGGGGGGACGGAGACCCAGTACTTC. It specifies CASSTSAGGTETQYF.

The chain joins TRBV4-3 to TRBJ2-7; 9 bases match TRBD2. Germline V lookup: CDR1 LGHNA, CDR2 YSLEER. J gave up 3 bases and V 5 bases, and 8 bases lay outside the gene matches. The CDR3 extends over 15 amino acids. CDR3 coding DNA: TGCGCCAGCAGCGCACGGACTAGCGAATACTACGAGCAGTACTTC. Translated: CASSARTSEYYEQYF.

There are many counts of this clonotype. The genes are TRBV4-3 and TRBJ1-2; the D is unclear. The CDR3 covers 13 residues. Looked up from germline, CDR1 is LGHNA and CDR2 is YSLEER. The V end was cut by 0 bases, the J end by 6 bases, with 8 bases between. CDR3 sequence: CASSQEGRDGYTF. The CDR3 coding sequence is TGCGCCAGCAGCCAAGAAGGAAGGGATGGCTACACCTTC.

The chain uses TRBV12-3 or TRBV12-4 and TRBJ2-7; unclear D gene. The V and J ends lost 3 bases and 2 bases respectively, with 11 bases between them. The CDR3 contains 14 residues. Here the CDR3 reads CASSLPPRTYEQYF. CDR3 bases: TGTGCCAGCAGTTTGCCCCCGAGAACCTACGAGCAGTACTTC.

This CDR3 is CASVSGPVLYEQYF. The CDR3 DNA reads as TGTGCCAGCGTCTCGGGGCCAGTCCTCTACGAGCAGTACTTC. The rearrangement uses TRBV19 and TRBJ2-7; the D gene could be TRBD1 or TRBD2 (5 bases each). The CDR3 totals 14 residues. V was trimmed by 9 bases and J by 3 bases, leaving 18 bases between them. Per the germline V gene, CDR1 is LNHDA and CDR2 is SQIVND (reference sequence).

This clonotype was counted only a few times. The chain links TRBV11-2 to TRBJ2-7; TRBD2 might be the D (6 bases). This CDR3 has 13 amino acids. The germline V gene encodes CDR1 SGHAT and CDR2 FQNNGV. V lost 6 bases and J 4 bases, leaving 13 bases between the germline ends. The CDR3 sequence: CASSSDYWYEQYF. CDR3 nucleotides: TGTGCCAGCAGTTCGGACTATTGGTACGAGCAGTACTTC.

As to this clonotype: One end of the junction is discordant with germline, which a read error may explain. The rearrangement joins TRBV10-3 to TRBJ2-2; D might be TRBD2 (5 bases). This CDR3 is built from 15 residues. Germline V gene data show CDR1 as ENHRY and CDR2 as SYGVKD. Written as DNA, the CDR3 is TGTGCCAGCAGTTTAGTCGCCCGACATAGCGAGGAGCTGTTTTTT. It is translated as CASSLVARHSEELFF.

The chain links TRBV5-4 to TRBJ1-2; D unclear. V was pared by 0 bases and J by 4 bases, with 10 bases between. Looked up from germline, CDR1 is SGHNT and CDR2 is YYREEE (reference sequence). The CDR3 is 14 amino acids. For the CDR3, the DNA is TGTGCCAGCAGCTTGGGCACCTCACGCTATGGCTACACCTTC. It specifies CASSLGTSRYGYTF.

This clonotype was counted a few times. The chain couples TRBV7-2 to TRBJ2-7, with 11 bases matching TRBD2. Unmatched junction bases numbered 13, after V lost 5 bases and J lost 4 bases. Germline-derived CDR1 and CDR2 are SGHTA and FQGNSA. The CDR3 sequence is 17 residues long. In DNA form, the CDR3 reads TGTGCCAGCAGCCCCCTGCCGGGACTAGCGGCCCTATACGAGCAGTACTTC. Translating it yields CASSPLPGLAALYEQYF.